The source of this T cell receptor beta chain is a study of CD8 T cells in ankylosing spondylitis. TCRdb analysed the 5' RACE reads with MiXCR anew, one entry per CDR3 protein. Among a few hundred thousand distinct CDR3 sequences listed, about 20% were seen once. Trimming pared 5 bases from V and 1 base from J, leaving 8 bases between. Germline V CDR1 and CDR2: DFQATT, SNEGSKA (reference sequence). The CDR3 runs to 12 residues. This clonotype was counted at least ten times. This receptor was obtained from a female donor with ankylosing spondylitis or in good health (not recorded which). The rearrangement joins TRBV20-1 to TRBJ1-1; D gene ambiguous. The specimen sequenced was blood, either unsorted or a sorted T cell fraction (not recorded which). The CDR3 DNA sequence: TGCAGTGCTCCGAGAGGGAACACTGAAGCTTTCTTT. Its protein product is CSAPRGNTEAFF.